This T cell receptor beta chain was found in a study of shared T cell receptors in the human thymus (TCRdb year 2021). About the investigation overall: The study examined how self-reactive, shared T-cell receptor alpha chains are generated in the human thymus.

From the cysteine through the phenylalanine, the CDR3 covers 14 amino acids. Only the CDR3 DNA is retained, 42 bases long and in frame from the first base. CDR1 and CDR2 are read off the germline V gene as MDHEN and SYDVKM. V was cut back by 3 bases and J by 1 base, leaving a gap of 9 bases between them. As concerns this clone: What antigen it recognizes has not been identified. Base qualities are not recorded, but no much larger clone differs from it by a single base.

The library relied on the immunoSEQ multiplex PCR assay. TCRdb obtained this table from immuneACCESS and retained in-frame rearrangements with V and J assigned. These tables miss some clones; where compared with another copy, unresolved V genes account for less than half of the shortfall, and the remainder is unexplained. The sample table records around 340,000 clones; about 95% of these occur just once. The biggest ten clones account for roughly 0.02% of the sample. This receptor chain uses TRBV28 and TRBJ1-1, with the D gene not clear enough to name. Source material: thymocytes. The TCR was taken from a human donor. The CDR3 reads CASSFELANTEAFF. The DNA sequence reads TGTGCCAGCAGTTTCGAGCTGGCGAACACTGAAGCTTTCTTT.